The clone carrying this TCR beta chain was observed a single time. The sample belongs to a study of blood T cell repertoires in COVID-19. About the study: PBMCs, B-cell-depleted T cells, or T cells provided the cDNA or gDNA that made up the material.

Per the original methods: Scientists estimated how many nucleated cells there were by amplifying reference gene primers. Profiling relied on immunoSEQ multiplex PCR, and the TCRdb table lists in-frame clones only, not all of them. V and J calls and clone size are as listed in that table; D and trimming were resolved from the DNA. This sample has roughly 100,000 clones, with around 76% found just once. V lost 4 bases to trimming and J lost 0 bases, with 11 bases between them. Germline-derived CDR1 and CDR2 are SGDLS and YYNGEE. The CDR3 is made up of 15 amino acids. This sequence originates from a woman in her seventies with acute or convalescent COVID-19. The sequenced sample was peripheral blood. The chain combines TRBV9 with TRBJ2-1; D is perhaps TRBD2 (5 bases). The CDR3 protein is CASSSGVSSYNEQFF. CDR3 DNA: TGTGCCAGCAGCTCCGGGGTAAGCTCCTACAATGAGCAGTTCTTC. The whole variable domain, filled in from reference TRBV9 and TRBJ2-1, reads DSGVTQTPKHLITATGQRVTLRCSPRSGDLSVYWYQQSLDQGLQFLIQYYNGEERAKGNILERFSAQQFPDLHSELNLSSLELGDSALYFCASSSGVSSYNEQFFGPGTRLTVL.